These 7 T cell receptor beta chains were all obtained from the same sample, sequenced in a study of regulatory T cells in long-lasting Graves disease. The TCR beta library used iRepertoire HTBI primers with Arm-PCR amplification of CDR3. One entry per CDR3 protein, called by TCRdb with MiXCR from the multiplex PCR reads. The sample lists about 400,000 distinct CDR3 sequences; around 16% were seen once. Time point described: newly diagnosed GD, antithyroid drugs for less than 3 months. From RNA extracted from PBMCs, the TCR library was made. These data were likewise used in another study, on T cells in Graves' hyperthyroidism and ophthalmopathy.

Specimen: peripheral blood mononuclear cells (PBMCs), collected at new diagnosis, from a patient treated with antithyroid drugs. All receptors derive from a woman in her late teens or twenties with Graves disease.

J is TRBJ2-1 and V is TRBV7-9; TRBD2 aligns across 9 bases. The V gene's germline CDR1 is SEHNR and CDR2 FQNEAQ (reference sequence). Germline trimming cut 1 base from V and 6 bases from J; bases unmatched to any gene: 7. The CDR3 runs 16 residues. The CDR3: CASSLEEREVPNEQFF. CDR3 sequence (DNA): TGTGCCAGCAGCTTAGAGGAGCGGGAGGTCCCCAATGAGCAGTTCTTC.

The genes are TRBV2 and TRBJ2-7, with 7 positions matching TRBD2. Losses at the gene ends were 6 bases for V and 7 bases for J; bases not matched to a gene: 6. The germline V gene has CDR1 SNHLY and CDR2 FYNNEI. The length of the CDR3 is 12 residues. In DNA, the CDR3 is TGTGCCAGCAGCAGGTTCGGGAGGGAGCAGTACTTC. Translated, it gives CASSRFGREQYF.

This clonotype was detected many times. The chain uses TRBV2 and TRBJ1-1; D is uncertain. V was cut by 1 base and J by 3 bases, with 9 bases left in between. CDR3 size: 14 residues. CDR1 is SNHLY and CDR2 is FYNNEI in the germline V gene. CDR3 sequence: CASSEGTADTEAFF. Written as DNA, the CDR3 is TGTGCCAGCAGTGAAGGCACGGCGGACACTGAAGCTTTCTTT. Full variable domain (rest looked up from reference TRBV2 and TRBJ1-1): EPEVTQTPSHQVTQMGQEVILRCVPISNHLYFYWYRQILGQKVEFLVSFYNNEISEKSEIFDDQFSVERPDGSNFTLKIRSTKLEDSAMYFCASSEGTADTEAFFGQGTRLTVV.

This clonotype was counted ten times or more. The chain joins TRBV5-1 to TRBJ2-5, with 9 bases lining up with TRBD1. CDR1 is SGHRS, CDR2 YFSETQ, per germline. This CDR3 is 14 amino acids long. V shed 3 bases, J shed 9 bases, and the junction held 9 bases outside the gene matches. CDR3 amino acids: CASSSAGTGTPQYF. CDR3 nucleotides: TGCGCCAGCAGCTCCGCCGGGACAGGGACGCCCCAGTACTTC.

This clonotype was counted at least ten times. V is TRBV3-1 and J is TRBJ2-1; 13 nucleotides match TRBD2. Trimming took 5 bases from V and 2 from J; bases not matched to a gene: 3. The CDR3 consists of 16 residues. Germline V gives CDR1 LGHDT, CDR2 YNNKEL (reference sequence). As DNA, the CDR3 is TGTGCCAGCAGCGGACTAGCGGGAGTGACCTACAATGAGCAGTTCTTC. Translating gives CASSGLAGVTYNEQFF.

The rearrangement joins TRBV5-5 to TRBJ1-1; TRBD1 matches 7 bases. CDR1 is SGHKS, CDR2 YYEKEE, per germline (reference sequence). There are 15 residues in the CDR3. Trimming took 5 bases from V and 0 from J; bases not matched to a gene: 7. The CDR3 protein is CASRVGQNLNTEAFF. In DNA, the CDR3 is TGTGCCAGCAGGGTGGGACAGAACTTGAACACTGAAGCTTTCTTT. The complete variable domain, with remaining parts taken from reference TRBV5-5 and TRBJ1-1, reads DAGVTQSPTHLIKTRGQQVTLRCSPISGHKSVSWYQQVLGQGPQFIFQYYEKEERGRGNFPDRFSARQFPNYSSELNVNALLLGDSALYLCASRVGQNLNTEAFFGQGTRLTVV.

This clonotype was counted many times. The CDR3 region has the DNA TGTGCCAGCCAATCCGAGAGCCATAACACCGGGGAGCTGTTTTTT. This translates into CASQSESHNTGELFF. The V gene is TRBV2, the J gene TRBJ2-2; D gene uncertain. Germline V lookup: CDR1 SNHLY, CDR2 FYNNEI. The ends were cut back, 8 bases at V and 2 bases at J, with 15 bases in the middle. This CDR3 comprises 15 residues.